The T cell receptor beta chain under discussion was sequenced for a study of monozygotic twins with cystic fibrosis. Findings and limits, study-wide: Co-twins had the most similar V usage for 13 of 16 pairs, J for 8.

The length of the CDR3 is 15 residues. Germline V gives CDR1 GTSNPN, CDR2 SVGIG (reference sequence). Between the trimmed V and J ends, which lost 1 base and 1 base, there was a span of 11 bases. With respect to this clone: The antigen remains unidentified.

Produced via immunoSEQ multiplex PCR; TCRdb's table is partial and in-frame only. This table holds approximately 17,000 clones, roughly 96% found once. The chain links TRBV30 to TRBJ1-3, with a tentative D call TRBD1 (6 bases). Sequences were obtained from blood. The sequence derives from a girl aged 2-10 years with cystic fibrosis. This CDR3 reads CAWSEDSRSGNTIYF. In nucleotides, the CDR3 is TGTGCCTGGAGTGAGGACAGCCGTTCTGGAAACACCATATATTTT.